This TCR beta chain stems from a study of blood T cell repertoires in COVID-19. Study overall: PBMCs, B-cell-depleted T cells, or T cells provided the cDNA or gDNA that made up the material.

Assay: immunoSEQ multiplex PCR; the TCRdb copy retains only in-frame clones and omits some. Altogether approximately 150,000 clones are present, about 90% being singletons, with the ten largest covering roughly two fifths. In this sample, this clone turned up once. The specimen sequenced was peripheral blood. This TCR was recovered from a man in his forties or fifties who had recovered from COVID-19.

CDR3 sequence: CASQDRGQETQYF. DNA of the CDR3: TGTGCCAGCCAGGACAGGGGGCAAGAGACCCAGTACTTC. The genes are TRBV19 and TRBJ2-5; 10 bases match TRBD1. Germline V CDR1 and CDR2: LNHDA, SQIVND (reference sequence). The ends lost 9 bases at V and 2 bases at J; junction bases unmatched: 3. The CDR3 is made up of 13 amino acids.